This T cell receptor beta chain was captured by sequencing in a study of cytomegalovirus exposure and HLA in healthy donors. This clone was seen once. Its antigen is undetermined. The CDR3 totals 17 residues. CDR1 and CDR2 (germline): SGHDT, YYEEEE. Trimming removed 3 bases from V and 6 bases from J; junction bases left unmatched: 15. Study-level results: There were several of the most significant clusters that appeared linked to common viral pathogens in a later analysis.

Primers for the PCR totalled 60 Vbeta and 13 Jbeta. This table comes from immunoSEQ multiplex PCR, and its TCRdb copy is limited to in-frame clones, with some not included. The sample shows some 130,000 clones, around 80% of them seen only once. The chain employs TRBV5-6 and TRBJ1-1; the match to TRBD1 covers 9 bases. The source is a man aged 40-49 years in good health and CMV-seropositive. The sample consisted of PBMCs. CDR3 DNA: TGTGCCAGCAGCTCTAATTTTGCGGGACAGGGATTATCTGAAGCTTTCTTT. Protein sequence: CASSSNFAGQGLSEAFF. The whole variable domain, filled in from reference TRBV5-6 and TRBJ1-1, reads DAGVTQSPTHLIKTRGQQVTLRCSPKSGHDTVSWYQQALGQGPQFIFQYYEEEERQRGNFPDRFSGHQFPNYSSELNVNALLLGDSALYLCASSSNFAGQGLSEAFFGQGTRLTVV.